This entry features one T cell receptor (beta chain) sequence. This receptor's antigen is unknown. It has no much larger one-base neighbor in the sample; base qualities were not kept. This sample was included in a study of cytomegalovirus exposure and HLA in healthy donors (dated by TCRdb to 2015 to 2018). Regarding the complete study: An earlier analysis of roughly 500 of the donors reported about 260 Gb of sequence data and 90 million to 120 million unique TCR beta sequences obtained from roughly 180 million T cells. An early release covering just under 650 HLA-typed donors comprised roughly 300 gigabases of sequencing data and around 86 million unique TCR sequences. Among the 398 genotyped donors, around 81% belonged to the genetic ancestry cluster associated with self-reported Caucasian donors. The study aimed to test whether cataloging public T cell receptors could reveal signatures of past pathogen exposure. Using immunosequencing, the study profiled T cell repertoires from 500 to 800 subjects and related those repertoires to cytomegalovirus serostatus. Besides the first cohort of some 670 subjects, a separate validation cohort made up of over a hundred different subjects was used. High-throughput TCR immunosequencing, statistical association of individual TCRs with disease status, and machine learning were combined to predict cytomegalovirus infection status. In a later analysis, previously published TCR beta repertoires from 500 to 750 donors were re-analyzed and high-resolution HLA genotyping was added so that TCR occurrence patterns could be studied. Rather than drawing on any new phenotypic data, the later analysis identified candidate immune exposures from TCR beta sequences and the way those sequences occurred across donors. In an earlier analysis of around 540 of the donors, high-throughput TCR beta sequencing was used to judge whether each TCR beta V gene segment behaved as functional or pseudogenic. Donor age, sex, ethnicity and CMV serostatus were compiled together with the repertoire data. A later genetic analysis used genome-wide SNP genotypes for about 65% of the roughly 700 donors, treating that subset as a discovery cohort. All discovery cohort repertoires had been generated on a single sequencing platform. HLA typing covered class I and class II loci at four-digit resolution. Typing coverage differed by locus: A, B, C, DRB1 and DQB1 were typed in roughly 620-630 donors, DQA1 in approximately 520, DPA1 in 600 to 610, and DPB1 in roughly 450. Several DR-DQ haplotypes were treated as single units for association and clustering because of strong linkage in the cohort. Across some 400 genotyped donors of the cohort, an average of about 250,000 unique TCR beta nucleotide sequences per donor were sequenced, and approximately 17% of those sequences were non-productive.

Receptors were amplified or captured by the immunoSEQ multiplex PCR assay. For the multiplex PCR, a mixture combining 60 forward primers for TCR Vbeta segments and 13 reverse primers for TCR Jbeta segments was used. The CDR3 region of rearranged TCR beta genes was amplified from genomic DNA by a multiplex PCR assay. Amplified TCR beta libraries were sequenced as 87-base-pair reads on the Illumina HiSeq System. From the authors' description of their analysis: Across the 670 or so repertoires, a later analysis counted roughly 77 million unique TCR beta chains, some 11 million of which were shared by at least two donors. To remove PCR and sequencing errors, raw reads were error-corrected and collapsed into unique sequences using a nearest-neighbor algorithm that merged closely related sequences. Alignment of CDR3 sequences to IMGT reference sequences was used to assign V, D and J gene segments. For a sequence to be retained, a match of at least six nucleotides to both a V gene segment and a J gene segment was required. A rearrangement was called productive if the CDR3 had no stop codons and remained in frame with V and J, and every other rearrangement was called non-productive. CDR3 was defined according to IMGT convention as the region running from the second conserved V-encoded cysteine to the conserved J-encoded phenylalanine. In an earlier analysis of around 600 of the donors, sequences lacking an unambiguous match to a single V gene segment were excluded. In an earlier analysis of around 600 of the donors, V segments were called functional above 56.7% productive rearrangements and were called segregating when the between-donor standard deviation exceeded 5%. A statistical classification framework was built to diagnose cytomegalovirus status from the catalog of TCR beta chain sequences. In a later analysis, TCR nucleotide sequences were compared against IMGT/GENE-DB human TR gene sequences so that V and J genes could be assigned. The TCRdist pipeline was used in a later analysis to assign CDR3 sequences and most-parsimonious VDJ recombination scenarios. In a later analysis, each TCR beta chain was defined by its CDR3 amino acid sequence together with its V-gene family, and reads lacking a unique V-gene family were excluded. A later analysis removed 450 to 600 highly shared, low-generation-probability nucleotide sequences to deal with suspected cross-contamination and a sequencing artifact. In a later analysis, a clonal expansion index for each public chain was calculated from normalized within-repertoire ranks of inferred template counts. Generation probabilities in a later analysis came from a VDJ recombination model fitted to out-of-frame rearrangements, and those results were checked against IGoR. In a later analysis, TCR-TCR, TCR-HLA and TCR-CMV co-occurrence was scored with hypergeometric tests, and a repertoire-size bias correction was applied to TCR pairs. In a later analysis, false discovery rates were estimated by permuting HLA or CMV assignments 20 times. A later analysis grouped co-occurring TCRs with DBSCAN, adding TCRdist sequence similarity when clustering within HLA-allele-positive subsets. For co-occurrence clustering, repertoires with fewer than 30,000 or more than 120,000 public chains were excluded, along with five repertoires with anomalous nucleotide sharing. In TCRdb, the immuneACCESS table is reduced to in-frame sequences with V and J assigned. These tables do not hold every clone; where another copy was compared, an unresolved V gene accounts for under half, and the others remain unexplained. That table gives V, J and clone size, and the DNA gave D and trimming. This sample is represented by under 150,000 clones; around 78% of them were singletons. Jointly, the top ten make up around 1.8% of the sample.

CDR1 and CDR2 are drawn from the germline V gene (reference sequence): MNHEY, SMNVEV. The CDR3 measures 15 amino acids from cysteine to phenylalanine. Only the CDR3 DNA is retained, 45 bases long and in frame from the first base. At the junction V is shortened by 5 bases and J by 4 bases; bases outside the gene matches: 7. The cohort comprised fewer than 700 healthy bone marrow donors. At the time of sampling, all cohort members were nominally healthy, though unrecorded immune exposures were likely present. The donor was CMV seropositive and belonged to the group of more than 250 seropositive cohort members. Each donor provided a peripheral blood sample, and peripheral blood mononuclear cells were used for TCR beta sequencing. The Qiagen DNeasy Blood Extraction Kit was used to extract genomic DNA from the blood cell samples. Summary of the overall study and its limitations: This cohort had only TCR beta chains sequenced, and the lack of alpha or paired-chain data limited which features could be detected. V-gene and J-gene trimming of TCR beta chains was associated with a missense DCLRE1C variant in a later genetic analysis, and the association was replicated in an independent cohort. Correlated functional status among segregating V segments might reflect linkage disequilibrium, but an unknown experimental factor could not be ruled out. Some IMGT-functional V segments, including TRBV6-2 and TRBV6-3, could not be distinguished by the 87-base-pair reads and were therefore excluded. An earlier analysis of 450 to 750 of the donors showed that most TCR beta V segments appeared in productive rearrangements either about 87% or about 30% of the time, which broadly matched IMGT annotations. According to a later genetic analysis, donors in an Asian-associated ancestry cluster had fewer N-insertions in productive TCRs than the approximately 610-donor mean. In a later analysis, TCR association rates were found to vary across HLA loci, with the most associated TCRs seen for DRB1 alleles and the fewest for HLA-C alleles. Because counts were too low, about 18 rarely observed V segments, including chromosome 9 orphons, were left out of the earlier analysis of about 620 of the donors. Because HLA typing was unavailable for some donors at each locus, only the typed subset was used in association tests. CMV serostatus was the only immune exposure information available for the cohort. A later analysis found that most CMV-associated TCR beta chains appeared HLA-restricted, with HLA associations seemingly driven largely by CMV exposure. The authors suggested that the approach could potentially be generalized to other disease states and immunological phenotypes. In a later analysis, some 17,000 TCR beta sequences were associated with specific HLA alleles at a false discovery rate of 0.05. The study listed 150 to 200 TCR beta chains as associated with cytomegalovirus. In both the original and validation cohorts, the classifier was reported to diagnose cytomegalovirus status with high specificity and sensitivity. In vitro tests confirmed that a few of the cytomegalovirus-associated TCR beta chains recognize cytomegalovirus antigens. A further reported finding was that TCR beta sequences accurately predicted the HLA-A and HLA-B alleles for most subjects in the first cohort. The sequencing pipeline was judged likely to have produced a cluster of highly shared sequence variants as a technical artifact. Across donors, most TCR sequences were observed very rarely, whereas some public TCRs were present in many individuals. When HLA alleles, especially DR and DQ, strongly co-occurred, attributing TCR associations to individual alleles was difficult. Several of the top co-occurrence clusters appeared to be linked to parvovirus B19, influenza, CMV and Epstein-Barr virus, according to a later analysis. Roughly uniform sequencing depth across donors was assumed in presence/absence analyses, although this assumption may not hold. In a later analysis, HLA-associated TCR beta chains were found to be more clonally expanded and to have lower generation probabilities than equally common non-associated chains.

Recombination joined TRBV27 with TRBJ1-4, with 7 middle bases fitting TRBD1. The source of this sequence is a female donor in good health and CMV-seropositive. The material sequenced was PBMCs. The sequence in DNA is TGTGCCAGCAGTAAGGACAGGTTCTTTAATGAAAAACTGTTTTTT. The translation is CASSKDRFFNEKLFF.